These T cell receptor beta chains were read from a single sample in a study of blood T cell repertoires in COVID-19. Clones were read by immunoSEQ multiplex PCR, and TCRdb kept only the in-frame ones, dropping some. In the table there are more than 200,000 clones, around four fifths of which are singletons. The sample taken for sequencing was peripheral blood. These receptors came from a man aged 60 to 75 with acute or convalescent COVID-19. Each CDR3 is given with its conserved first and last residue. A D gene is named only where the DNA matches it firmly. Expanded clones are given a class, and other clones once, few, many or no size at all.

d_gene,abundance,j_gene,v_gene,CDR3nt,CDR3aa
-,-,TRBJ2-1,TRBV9,TGTGCCAGCAGCGTAGGAGGCTCCACCTACAATGAGCAGTTCTTC,CASSVGGSTYNEQFF
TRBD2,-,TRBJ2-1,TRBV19,TGTGCCAGTAGTCCGCTTTCCGTGGCGGGAGGGAACAATGAGCAGTTCTTC,CASSPLSVAGGNNEQFF
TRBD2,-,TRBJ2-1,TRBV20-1,TGCAGTGCTAGTCTACTAGCGGGAGGGGTTAATGAGCAGTTCTTC,CSASLLAGGVNEQFF
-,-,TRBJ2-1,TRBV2,TGTGCCAGCAATTCTGTGAGCTCCTACAATGAGCAGTTCTTC,CASNSVSSYNEQFF
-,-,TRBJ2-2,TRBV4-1,TGCGCCAGCAGCCAAGCGGGTGCGGGGGCTAACACCGGGGAGCTGTTTTTT,CASSQAGAGANTGELFF
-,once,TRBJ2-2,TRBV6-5,TGTGCCAGCAGTTATAGGACTTCTAGCACCGGGGAGCTGTTTTTT,CASSYRTSSTGELFF
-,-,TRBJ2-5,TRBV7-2,TGTGCCAGCAGCTCACGTTGGAGCCAAGAGACCCAGTACTTC,CASSSRWSQETQYF
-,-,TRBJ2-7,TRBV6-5,TGTGCCAGCAAGGTCGGGTGGAGCTCCTACGAGCAGTACTTC,CASKVGWSSYEQYF
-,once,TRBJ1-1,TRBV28,TGTGCCAGCAGTCTATCGCCAGGGGTGGTAACTGAAGCTTTCTTT,CASSLSPGVVTEAFF
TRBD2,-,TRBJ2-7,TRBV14,TGTGCCAGCAGCCAGCAAGCGGGAGGGCCCTACGAGCAGTACTTC,CASSQQAGGPYEQYF
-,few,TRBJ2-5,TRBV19,TGTGCCACCCACCCCTACGGCGACAGTTACCAAGAGACCCAGTACTTC,CATHPYGDSYQETQYF
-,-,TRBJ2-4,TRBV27,TGTGCCAGCAGTTTAGGAGGCGGGGCCAAAAACATTCAGTACTTC,CASSLGGGAKNIQYF
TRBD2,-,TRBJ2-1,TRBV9,TGTGCCAGCAGCGTAGCACCTAGCGGGAGTCTCGAGCAGTTCTTC,CASSVAPSGSLEQFF
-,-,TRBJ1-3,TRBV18,TGTGCCAGCTCACCGGATACGGGAACCTCTGGAAACACCATATATTTT,CASSPDTGTSGNTIYF
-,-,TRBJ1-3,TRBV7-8,TGTGCCAGCAGCTTAGGAACAGGGCCTGCTGGAAACACCATATATTTT,CASSLGTGPAGNTIYF
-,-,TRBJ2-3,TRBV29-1,TGCAGCGTTGATGAGGGGGGGCCGACAGATACGCAGTATTTT,CSVDEGGPTDTQYF
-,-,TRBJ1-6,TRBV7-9,TGTGCCAGCATCCAGTCGGGAGTTGATAATTCACCCCTCCACTTT,CASIQSGVDNSPLHF
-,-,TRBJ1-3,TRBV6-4,TGTGCCAGCAGGCTGAGGGTCCCCACCATATATTTT,CASRLRVPTIYF
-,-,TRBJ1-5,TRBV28,TGTGCCAGCAGACCGAGACGCAGGGTAAGTGATCAGCCCCAGCATTTT,CASRPRRRVSDQPQHF
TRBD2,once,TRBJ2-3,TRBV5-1,TGCGCCAGCAGCATAGGGACTAGCGGGGGTTACACAGATACGCAGTATTTT,CASSIGTSGGYTDTQYF
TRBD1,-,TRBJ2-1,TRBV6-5,TGTGCCAGCAGTTACCGTACAGACAGGGATGATGAGCAGTTCTTC,CASSYRTDRDDEQFF
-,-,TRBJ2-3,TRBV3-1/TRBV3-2,TGTGCCAGCAGCTTAGGGCGGGGACGAGGCACAGATACGCAGTATTTT,CASSLGRGRGTDTQYF
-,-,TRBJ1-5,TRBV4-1,TGCGCCAGCAGCCAGAACAGGCCCCCCCATCAGCCCCAGCATTTT,CASSQNRPPHQPQHF
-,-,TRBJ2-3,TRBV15,TGTGCCACCAGCAGAGAATTGCGGGCGCAGTATTTT,CATSRELRAQYF
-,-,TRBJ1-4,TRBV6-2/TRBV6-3,TGTGCCAGCAGTATTGGCGGGTACAAGGAAAAACTGTTTTTT,CASSIGGYKEKLFF
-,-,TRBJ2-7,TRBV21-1,TGTGCCAGCAGCAAATTGGCGGGACCGTACGAGCAGTACTTC,CASSKLAGPYEQYF
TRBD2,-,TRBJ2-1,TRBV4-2,TGTGCCAGCAGCCAAGACACCCTCGGAAGTGCGGGAGCCGCAACACGGTTCTTC,CASSQDTLGSAGAATRFF
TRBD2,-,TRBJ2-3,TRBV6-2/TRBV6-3,TGTGCCAGCAGTTACCCCGGGACTAGCGGCACAGATACGCAGTATTTT,CASSYPGTSGTDTQYF
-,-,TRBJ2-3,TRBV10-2,TGCGCCAGCAGTGAGTCCTACAGGTTGACAGATACGCAGTATTTT,CASSESYRLTDTQYF
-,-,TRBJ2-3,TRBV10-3,TGTGCCATCAGTGAGTCGATTAGCGGCCTTGATTTT,CAISESISGLDF
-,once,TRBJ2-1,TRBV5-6,TGTGCCAGCAGCCCCGATGCGGGACACAATGAGCAGTTCTTC,CASSPDAGHNEQFF
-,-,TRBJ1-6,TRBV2,TGTGCCAGCAGTCCCCGGGGAGGGAATTCACCCCTCCACTTT,CASSPRGGNSPLHF
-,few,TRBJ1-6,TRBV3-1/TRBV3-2,TGTGCCAGCAGCCAAGAGGGACACTATAATTCACCCCTCCACTTT,CASSQEGHYNSPLHF
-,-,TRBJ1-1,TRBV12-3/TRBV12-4,TGTGCCAGCAGTTTATCCCTACTCACTGAAGCTTTCTTT,CASSLSLLTEAFF